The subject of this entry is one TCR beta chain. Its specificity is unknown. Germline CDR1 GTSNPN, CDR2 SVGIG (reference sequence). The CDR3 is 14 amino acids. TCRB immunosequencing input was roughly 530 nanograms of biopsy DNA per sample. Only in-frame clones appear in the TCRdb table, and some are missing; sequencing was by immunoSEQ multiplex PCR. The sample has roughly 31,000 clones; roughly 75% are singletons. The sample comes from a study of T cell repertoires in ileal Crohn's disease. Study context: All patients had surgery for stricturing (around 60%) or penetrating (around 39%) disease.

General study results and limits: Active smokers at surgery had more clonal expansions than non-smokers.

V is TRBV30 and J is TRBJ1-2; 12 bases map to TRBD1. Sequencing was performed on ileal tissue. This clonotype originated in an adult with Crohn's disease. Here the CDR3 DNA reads TGTGCTGTCTCCGGGGGACAGGGGGCCTATGGCTACACCTTC. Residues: CAVSGGQGAYGYTF.